This TCR beta chain originates from a study of control samples from healthy donors and cancer patients. Using immunoSEQ multiplex PCR, the repertoire was profiled, and TCRdb retains in-frame clones only, with some absent. Among tens of thousands of clones listed, approximately 95% were seen once. The CDR3 has 17 amino acids. CDR1 and CDR2 (germline): LNHDA, SQIVND (reference sequence). The V gene lost 3 bases and the J gene lost 0 bases, with 17 bases spanning the gap. This TCR derives from a woman aged 25-40 years in good health. The sequenced material came from blood. The chain recombines TRBV19 with TRBJ1-1; perhaps TRBD1 as D (6 bases). DNA of the CDR3: TGTGCCAGTAGTATTTTCTGGACAGACCATATGAACACTGAAGCTTTCTTT. Translation: CASSIFWTDHMNTEAFF.